The 13 T cell receptor beta chains presented below share a single source sample, sequenced in a study of T cells in Graves' hyperthyroidism and ophthalmopathy. Amplification of TCR beta CDR3 regions used RNA as the template. TCR CDR3 underwent first-round RT-PCR with the HTBI primer set. TCRdb re-called the multiplex PCR reads with MiXCR, one entry per CDR3 protein. The sample records hundreds of thousands of distinct CDR3 sequences, more than 15% being singletons. Sequences were obtained from blood. Receptors were obtained from a woman aged 40 to 55 with Graves' ophthalmopathy.

This clonotype was counted a few times. The chain carries TRBV3-1 and TRBJ2-2; D possibly corresponds to TRBD1 (6 bases). V lost 2 bases, J lost 1 base, and 11 bases lay in between. The CDR3 runs to 16 residues. CDR1 and CDR2 from the germline V gene are LGHDT and YNNKEL (reference sequence). The CDR3 is CASSQPRGRNTGELFF. CDR3 DNA: TGTGCCAGCAGCCAACCCAGGGGCCGGAACACCGGGGAGCTGTTTTTT.

With regard to this clonotype: A read error may explain this, as a much larger clone is one base away. V is TRBV18 and J is TRBJ2-7, with D unclear. Between the trimmed V and J ends, which lost 1 base and 2 bases, there was a span of 9 bases. The V gene's germline CDR1 is KGHSH and CDR2 LQKENI. This CDR3 region has 14 residues. CDR3 region: CASSPRSQPYEQYF. In nucleotides, the CDR3 is TGTGCCAGCTCACCACGCAGCCAACCCTACGAGCAGTACTTC.

This clonotype was seen ten or more times. The V and J genes are TRBV15 and TRBJ2-1, with TRBD1 matching 8 bases. The CDR3 totals 15 residues. V trimming: 1 base; J trimming: 7 bases; junction bases outside the gene matches: 6. The V gene's germline CDR1 is LNHNV and CDR2 YYDKDF (reference sequence). The CDR3 DNA sequence: TGTGCCACCAGCAGAGGTGGGACAGGTCGTAATGAGCAGTTCTTC. Its translation is CATSRGGTGRNEQFF.

This clonotype was counted ten times or more. J is TRBJ2-7 and V is TRBV28; 8 nucleotides match TRBD2. The germline V gene has CDR1 MDHEN and CDR2 SYDVKM. The CDR3 is made up of 14 amino acids. V lost 6 bases to trimming and J lost 3 bases; unmatched junction nucleotides: 7. CDR3 sequence: CASRDVAGNYEQYF. The CDR3 DNA is TGTGCCAGCAGGGATGTAGCGGGAAACTACGAGCAGTACTTC.

This clonotype has a count of ten or more. This sequence joins TRBV3-1 and TRBJ1-4; no firm D call. Germline V gives CDR1 LGHDT, CDR2 YNNKEL (reference sequence). This CDR3 spans 15 amino acids. V lost 5 bases to trimming and J lost 7 bases, with 17 bases between them. The CDR3 reads CASSSRGLDGEKLFF. DNA for the CDR3: TGTGCCAGCAGCTCCCGAGGTCTTGACGGTGAAAAACTGTTTTTT.

At least ten counts were recorded for this clonotype. The chain couples TRBV2 to TRBJ2-3, with TRBD2 as a possible D gene (5 bases). The germline V gene encodes CDR1 SNHLY and CDR2 FYNNEI. Trimming stripped 6 bases from V and 6 bases from J, with 7 bases between. The CDR3 extends over 11 amino acids. This CDR3 is CASRAEDTQYF. The CDR3 DNA sequence: TGTGCCAGCAGAGCGGAGGATACGCAGTATTTT.

In the case of this clonotype: One junction end does not reproduce the germline sequence, and a read error may be involved. The V call is TRBV20-1, the J call TRBJ1-3; D perhaps matches TRBD1 (5 bases). The CDR3 has 13 residues. Germline V lookup: CDR1 DFQATT, CDR2 SNEGSKA (reference sequence). The CDR3 DNA follows: TGCAGTGCTGTGGACAAGACTGGAAACACCACATATTTT. Translating it yields CSAVDKTGNTTYF.

The chain is built from TRBV24-1 and TRBJ2-2; D not resolved. The CDR3 runs to 12 residues. Germline V lookup: CDR1 KGHDR, CDR2 SFDVKD. V lost 4 bases and J 4 bases, leaving 3 bases between the germline ends. The CDR3 loop is CATSEPTGELFF. DNA for the CDR3: TGTGCCACCAGTGAACCCACCGGGGAGCTGTTTTTT.

The V call is TRBV7-6, the J call TRBJ2-3; 9 nucleotides align to TRBD2. V lost 5 bases and J lost 3; bases outside the gene matches: 3. This CDR3 has 14 residues. CDR1 and CDR2 (germline): SGHVS, FNYEAQ. CDR3 region: CASSRLAVTDTQYF. CDR3 DNA sequence: TGTGCCAGCAGCCGACTAGCGGTAACAGATACGCAGTATTTT.

CDR3 in DNA: TGTGCCAGCTCACCGGCACAAGGGTTGGAGGAGTTCTTC. Translated, it gives CASSPAQGLEEFF. This rearrangement joins TRBV18 to TRBJ2-1, with D perhaps TRBD2 (5 bases). Trimming pared 3 bases from V and 14 bases from J, leaving 17 bases between. The CDR3 is 13 residues long. Germline CDR1 KGHSH, CDR2 LQKENI.

This chain links TRBV4-1 with TRBJ2-3; perhaps D is TRBD1 or TRBD2 (5 bases each). CDR3 size: 15 residues. The V and J ends lost 4 bases and 4 bases respectively, with 15 bases between them. Germline assignment: CDR1 MGHRA and CDR2 YSYEKL. DNA for the CDR3: TGCGCCAGCAGCCCACTCCAACTAGGGGCAGATACGCAGTATTTT. This sequence encodes CASSPLQLGADTQYF.

This sequence joins TRBV4-2 and TRBJ2-1; 12 nucleotides match TRBD2. Germline-derived CDR1 and CDR2 are LGHNA and YNFKEQ. The V segment lost 5 bases and the J segment 10 bases; nucleotides outside the gene matches: 9. The CDR3 contains 15 residues. This CDR3 is CASSVLAGGIGEQFF. The CDR3 DNA follows: TGTGCCAGCAGCGTACTAGCGGGGGGAATAGGCGAGCAGTTCTTC.

This clonotype appeared a few times. One end of the junction does not line up with germline, which may come from a read error. The chain has TRBV20-1 and TRBJ2-3, with 7 bases identical to TRBD2. CDR1 is DFQATT and CDR2 is SNEGSKA in the germline V gene (reference sequence). The CDR3 length is 14 residues. Here the CDR3 reads CGAPAAGRTDTQYF. The CDR3 region has the DNA TGCGGTGCTCCCGCAGCGGGGCGCACAGATACGCAGTATTTT.